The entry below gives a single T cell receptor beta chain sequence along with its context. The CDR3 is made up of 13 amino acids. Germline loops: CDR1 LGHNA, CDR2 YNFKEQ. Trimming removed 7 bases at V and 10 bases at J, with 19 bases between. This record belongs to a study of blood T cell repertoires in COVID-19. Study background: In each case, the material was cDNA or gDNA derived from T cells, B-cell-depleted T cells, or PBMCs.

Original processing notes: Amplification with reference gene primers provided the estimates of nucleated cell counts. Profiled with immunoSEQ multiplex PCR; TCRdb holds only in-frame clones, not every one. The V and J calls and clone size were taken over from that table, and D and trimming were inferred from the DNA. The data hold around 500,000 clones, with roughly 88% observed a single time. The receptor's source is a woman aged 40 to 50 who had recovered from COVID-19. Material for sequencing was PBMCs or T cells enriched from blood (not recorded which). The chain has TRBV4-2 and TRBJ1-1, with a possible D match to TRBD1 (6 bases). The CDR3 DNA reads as TGTGCCAGCACCTCCAGGGGCCAAGGGGGAGCTTTCTTT. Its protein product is CASTSRGQGGAFF.